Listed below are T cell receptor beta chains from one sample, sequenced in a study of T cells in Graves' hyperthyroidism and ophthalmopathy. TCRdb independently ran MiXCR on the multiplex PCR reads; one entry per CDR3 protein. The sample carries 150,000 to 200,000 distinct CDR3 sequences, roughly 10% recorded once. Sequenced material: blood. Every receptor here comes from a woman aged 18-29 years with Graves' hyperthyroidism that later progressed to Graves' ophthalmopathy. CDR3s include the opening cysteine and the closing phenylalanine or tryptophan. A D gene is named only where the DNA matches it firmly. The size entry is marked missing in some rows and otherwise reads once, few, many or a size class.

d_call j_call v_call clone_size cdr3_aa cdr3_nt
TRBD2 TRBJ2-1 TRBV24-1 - CATSERTSVGEQFF TGTGCCACCAGTGAAAGGACTAGCGTTGGTGAGCAGTTCTTC
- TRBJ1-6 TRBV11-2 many CASSLAGGNNSPLHF TGTGCCAGCAGCTTAGCTGGAGGGAACAATTCACCCCTCCACTTT
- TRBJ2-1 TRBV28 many CASRGRGSVGEFF TGTGCCAGCAGGGGCAGGGGTTCGGTCGGGGAGTTCTTC
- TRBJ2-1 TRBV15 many CATSRDGRGTNEQFF TGTGCCACCAGCAGAGATGGGAGAGGTACCAATGAGCAGTTCTTC
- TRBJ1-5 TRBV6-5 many CASSYNRGQPQHF TGTGCCAGCAGTTACAACCGGGGTCAGCCCCAGCATTTT
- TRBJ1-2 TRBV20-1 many CSARHTAHGYTF TGCAGTGCTAGACACACGGCCCATGGCTACACCTTC
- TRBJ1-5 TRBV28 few CASSLLRGSNQPQHF TGTGCCAGCAGTTTATTAAGGGGCAGCAATCAGCCCCAGCATTTT
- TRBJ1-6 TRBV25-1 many CASAGGMGPKGSPLHF TGTGCCAGCGCGGGGGGGATGGGGCCCAAGGGCTCACCCCTCCACTTT
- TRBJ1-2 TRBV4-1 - CASSQGRDGDGYTF TGCGCCAGCAGCCAAGGAAGAGACGGCGATGGCTACACCTTC
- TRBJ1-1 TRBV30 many CAWSAQGNTEAFF TGTGCCTGGAGTGCGCAGGGCAACACTGAAGCTTTCTTT
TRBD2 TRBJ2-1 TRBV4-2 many CASSQGTSGVDEQFF TGTGCCAGCAGCCAAGGGACTAGCGGGGTGGATGAGCAGTTCTTC
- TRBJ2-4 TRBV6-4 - CASSDLGVAKNIQYF TGTGCCAGCAGTGATTTGGGGGTGGCCAAAAACATTCAGTACTTC
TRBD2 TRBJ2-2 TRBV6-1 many CASSYSQTGGTGELFF TGTGCCAGCAGTTATAGCCAGACGGGGGGCACCGGGGAGCTGTTTTTT
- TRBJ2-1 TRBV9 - CASSVVGGPDEQFF TGTGCCAGCAGCGTAGTGGGGGGGCCGGATGAGCAGTTCTTC
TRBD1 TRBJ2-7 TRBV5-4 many CASSLSTGASYEQYF TGTGCCAGCAGCTTATCGACAGGGGCGTCCTACGAGCAGTACTTC